This TCR beta chain originates from a study of Ad26.COV2.S vaccination and SARS-CoV-2 variants (dated by TCRdb to the early 2020s). Regarding the complete study: Vaccine-arm donors came from COV1001, a multicentre, randomized, double-blind, placebo-controlled phase I-IIa trial of Ad26.COV2.S in healthy adults. Ad26.COV2.S was given intramuscularly at 5x10^10 or 1x10^11 viral particles, as a single shot or as two shots 56 days apart. Investigators remained blinded to trial group allocation during experiments and outcome assessment. The specificity and breadth of SARS-CoV-2-reactive T cell receptors after Ad26.COV2.S vaccination were assessed by TCRbeta repertoire sequencing. A total of roughly 30 samples were included in the TCR-sequenced set, comprising some 20 Ad26.COV2.S vaccine recipients, 5 placebo recipients and 8 SARS-CoV-2 convalescent individuals. Trial participants were randomized into five groups of five, in which low-dose or high-dose Ad26.COV2.S was given once or twice, or placebo was given on both occasions.

Comments on this clone: The target of this receptor is not known. Within one base of it there is no much larger clone, and no base qualities were kept.

TCRbeta CDR3 regions were sequenced with the immunoSEQ Assay. After extraction, genomic DNA underwent amplification by bias-controlled multiplex PCR, followed by high-throughput sequencing. For the original study's pipeline: To quantify the absolute abundance of each unique TCRbeta CDR3 region, sequences were collapsed and filtered. T cell fraction was estimated by normalization of TCRbeta template counts to usable DNA, with usable DNA being measured through amplification of reference genes present in all nucleated cells. Repertoire TCRs were annotated as SARS-CoV-2-specific when V gene, CDR3 amino acid sequence and J gene were exactly matched to a known reactive TCR set. MIRA supplied the reference SARS-CoV-2 TCR set, which was filtered for enrichment in COVID-19-positive ImmuneCODE repertoires so that public or cross-reactive TCRs were removed. Drawing on the MIRA antigens, annotated TCRs were analysed further at the level of specific ORF or position within ORF. Depth was the summed frequency of annotated unique rearrangements, while breadth was defined as annotated unique rearrangements over total unique productive rearrangements. Two-sided Wilcoxon rank-sum tests were applied when comparing TCR breadth between groups. Here the immuneACCESS table is served through TCRdb, limited to in-frame sequences with V and J called. Missing clones are a known gap in these copies; in checked studies unresolved V genes cover under half, and the rest lacks a known reason. V and J calls plus clone size are reproduced from that table; the DNA served to infer D and trimming. The sample table lists some 250,000 clones, roughly 90% of them with a count of one. The top ten hold over 8.5% of the sample.

The CDR3 runs 17 residues from the cysteine to the phenylalanine. Only CDR3 DNA is held: 51 bases, read in frame from base 1. CDR1 is given as SGHTA and CDR2 as FQGNSA, both from the germline V gene. Cut back by 5 bases and 2 bases, the V and J ends lie 20 bases apart. The sample's treatment or condition label, decoded: 15 to 20 received Ad26.COV2.S at low or high dose, single or two shots; roughly five received placebo; per-sample allocation not given. Repertoires of vaccine and placebo recipients were sequenced from samples collected on day 63 after the first injection. Cohort 1b enrolled roughly 25 adults aged 18-55 years at a single site in Boston, USA, between 29 July and 7 August 2020. As a vaccine, Ad26.COV2.S was a replication-incompetent adenovirus type 26 vector that expressed a prefusion-stabilized SARS-CoV-2 spike protein derived from the original Wuhan strain. The paper as a whole reports these results and caveats: Vaccine and placebo recipients had comparable non-spike TCR breadth, which fits with the vaccine containing only spike. Ad26.COV2.S recipients had higher spike-specific TCR breadth than placebo recipients (P = 0.0014). Substantial breadth of spike-specific CD8+ and CD4+ T cell responses was reported after vaccination. It was noted by the authors that total T cell responses may have been underestimated by the TCR breadth and depth analyses. The study was not powered for comparison of responses between vaccine doses or regimens.

This chain joins TRBV7-2 to TRBJ2-3; perhaps TRBD2 is the D gene, with 7 bases matching. Sample: peripheral blood, taken in a trial of Ad26.COV2.S vaccine versus placebo. This TCR was recovered from a person aged 18-65 years who received the Ad26.COV2.S COVID-19 vaccine or a placebo. The CDR3 protein sequence reads: CASSPGGGGRVTDTQYF. The nucleotide sequence reads as follows: TGTGCCAGCAGCCCGGGAGGTGGGGGGCGAGTCACAGATACGCAGTATTTT.